Below, 8 T cell receptor beta chains from the same sample are listed, as sequenced in a study of OX40 agonist ivuxolimab in advanced cancers. Libraries were built with the immunoSEQ multiplex PCR assay. What TCRdb holds here is the immuneACCESS table cut down to in-frame rearrangements. Part of the clones is not present; checked against another copy, under half of the missing clones reflect an unresolved V gene, and the others are unexplained. Here the sample has around 40,000 clones; around 82% occur a single time. The ten largest make up roughly 7.1% of the sample. The sample consisted of CD4+ or CD8+ T cells sorted from blood, taken in a trial of the OX40 agonist ivuxolimab. These receptors came from an adult with an advanced solid tumor such as melanoma, head and neck, liver or kidney cancer.

The chain joins TRBV5-8 to TRBJ2-1; the D is unclear. The CDR3 has 13 residues. Germline-derived CDR1 and CDR2 are SGHTS and YDEGEE. The V end lost 3 bases, the J end lost 7 bases, and 11 bases lay between the germline ends. CDR3 DNA sequence: TGTGCCAGCAGCTCCCAAACGTTAAATGAGCAGTTCTTC. This sequence encodes CASSSQTLNEQFF.

V gene TRBV5-6 combines with J gene TRBJ2-3; 7 nucleotides line up with TRBD2. V lost 0 bases, J lost 5 bases, and 6 bases stayed unmatched. The CDR3 has 15 amino acids. Germline V CDR1 and CDR2: SGHDT, YYEEEE. CDR3 region: CASSLAFRGEDTQYF. The CDR3 DNA follows: TGTGCCAGCAGCTTGGCCTTTCGGGGGGAAGATACGCAGTATTTT.

The CDR3 DNA is TGTGCCAGCAGCGCGGTAACGTACAGGGGCGAGCAGTTCTTC. This codes for CASSAVTYRGEQFF. The V gene is TRBV9, the J gene TRBJ2-1, with 7 positions matching TRBD1. The CDR3 loop spans 14 amino acids. CDR1 and CDR2 from the germline V gene are SGDLS and YYNGEE. V shed 3 bases, J shed 10 bases, and the junction held 10 bases outside the gene matches.

The chain carries TRBV7-9 and TRBJ2-7; 7 bases agree with TRBD1. The CDR3 covers 16 residues. Germline V gene data show CDR1 as SEHNR and CDR2 as FQNEAQ (reference sequence). V lost 4 bases, J lost 4 bases, and 13 bases stayed unmatched. The CDR3 is CASSSDRDSTPYEQYF. CDR3 sequence (DNA): TGTGCCAGCAGCTCCGACCGGGACAGCACACCTTACGAGCAGTACTTC. Full variable domain (remainder filled in from reference TRBV7-9 and TRBJ2-7): DTGVSQNPRHKITKRGQNVTFRCDPISEHNRLYWYRQTLGQGPEFLTYFQNEAQLEKSRLLSDRFSAERPKGSFSTLEIQRTEQGDSAMYLCASSSDRDSTPYEQYFGPGTRLTVT.

In its sample, this clone was seen once. V usage is TRBV30 and J usage is TRBJ1-2; no clear D. V lost 5 bases to trimming and J lost 0 bases, with 10 bases between them. Germline CDR1 GTSNPN, CDR2 SVGIG (reference sequence). This CDR3 region has 13 residues. In DNA form, the CDR3 reads TGTGCCTGGGGAAGGGATTCTAACTATGGCTACACCTTC. This encodes CAWGRDSNYGYTF.

The CDR3 is CASSYGDRGYEQYF. The CDR3 DNA reads TGTGCCAGCAGTTACGGGGACAGGGGATACGAGCAGTACTTC. The chain is built from TRBV6-5 and TRBJ2-7; TRBD1 agrees at 10 bases. V lost 2 bases to trimming and J lost 4 bases; unmatched junction nucleotides: 2. This CDR3 has 14 amino acids. The germline CDR1 and CDR2 sequences are MNHEY and SVGAGI.

This clone turned up a few times. The CDR3 DNA is TGTGCCAGCAGATACAGACAGGTTAGAGACACTGAAGCTTTCTTT. The encoded protein is CASRYRQVRDTEAFF. The J gene is TRBJ1-1, the V gene TRBV2; TRBD1 might be the D (6 bases). V dropped 6 bases and J dropped 3 bases, with 17 bases sitting between them. The germline CDR1 and CDR2 sequences are SNHLY and FYNNEI. This CDR3 is built from 15 residues.

The chain couples TRBV25-1 to TRBJ2-4; 7 nucleotides match TRBD1. V lost 5 bases, J lost 2 bases, and 9 bases stayed unmatched. CDR3 length equals 16 residues. CDR1 and CDR2 from the germline V gene are MGHDK and SYGVNS. DNA for the CDR3: TGTGCCAGCAGTCCATCTGGACAGGTCTCCAAAAACATTCAGTACTTC. Translated, it gives CASSPSGQVSKNIQYF.